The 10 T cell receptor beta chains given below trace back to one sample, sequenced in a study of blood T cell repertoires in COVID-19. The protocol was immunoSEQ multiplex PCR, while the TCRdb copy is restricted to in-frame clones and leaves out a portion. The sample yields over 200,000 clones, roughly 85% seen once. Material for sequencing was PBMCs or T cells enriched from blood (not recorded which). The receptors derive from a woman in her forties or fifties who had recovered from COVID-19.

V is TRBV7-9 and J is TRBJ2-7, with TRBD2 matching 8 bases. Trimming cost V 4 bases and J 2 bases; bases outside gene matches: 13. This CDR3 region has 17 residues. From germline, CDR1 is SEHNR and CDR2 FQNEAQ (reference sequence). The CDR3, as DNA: TGTGCCAGCAGCTCAACCCGGGGGGGTAGCGGGACCTACGAGCAGTACTTC. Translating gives CASSSTRGGSGTYEQYF.

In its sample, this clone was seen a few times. The CDR3 spells CASSQDRTGLGSTDTQYF. CDR3 DNA sequence: TGCGCCAGCAGCCAAGACCGAACAGGGCTCGGTAGCACAGATACGCAGTATTTT. The V and J genes are TRBV4-1 and TRBJ2-3; tentatively, D is TRBD1 (6 bases). V was shortened by 0 bases and J by 0 bases, with 16 bases between the two germline ends. Germline lookup yields CDR1 MGHRA and CDR2 YSYEKL. The CDR3 covers 18 residues.

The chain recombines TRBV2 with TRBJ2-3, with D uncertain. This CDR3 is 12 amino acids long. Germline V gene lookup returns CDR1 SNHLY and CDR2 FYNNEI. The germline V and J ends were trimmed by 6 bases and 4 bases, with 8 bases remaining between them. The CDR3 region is CASRNRADTQYF. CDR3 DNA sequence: TGTGCCAGCAGGAATCGAGCAGATACGCAGTATTTT. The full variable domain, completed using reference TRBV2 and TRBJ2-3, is EPEVTQTPSHQVTQMGQEVILRCVPISNHLYFYWYRQILGQKVEFLVSFYNNEISEKSEIFDDQFSVERPDGSNFTLKIRSTKLEDSAMYFCASRNRADTQYFGPGTRLTVL.

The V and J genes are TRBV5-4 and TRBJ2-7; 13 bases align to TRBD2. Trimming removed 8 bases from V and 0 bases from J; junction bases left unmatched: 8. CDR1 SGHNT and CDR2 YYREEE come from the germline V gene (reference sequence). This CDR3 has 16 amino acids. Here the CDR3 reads CARGGTSGKFSYEQYF. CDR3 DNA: TGTGCCAGGGGGGGGACTAGCGGGAAGTTCTCCTACGAGCAGTACTTC. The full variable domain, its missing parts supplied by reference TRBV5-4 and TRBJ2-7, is ETGVTQSPTHLIKTRGQQVTLRCSSQSGHNTVSWYQQALGQGPQFIFQYYREEENGRGNFPPRFSGLQFPNYSSELNVNALELDDSALYLCARGGTSGKFSYEQYFGPGTRLTVT.

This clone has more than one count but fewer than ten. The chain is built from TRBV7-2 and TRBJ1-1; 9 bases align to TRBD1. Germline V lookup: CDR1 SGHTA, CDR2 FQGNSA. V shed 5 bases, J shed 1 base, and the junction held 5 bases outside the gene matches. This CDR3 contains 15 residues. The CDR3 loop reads CASSAGTGRNTEAFF. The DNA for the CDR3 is TGTGCCAGCAGCGCAGGGACAGGGCGGAACACTGAAGCTTTCTTT. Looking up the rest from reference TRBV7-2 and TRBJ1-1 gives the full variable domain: GAGVSQSPSNKVTEKGKDVELRCDPISGHTALYWYRQSLGQGLEFLIYFQGNSAPDKSGLPSDRFSAERTGGSVSTLTIQRTQQEDSAVYLCASSAGTGRNTEAFFGQGTRLTVV.

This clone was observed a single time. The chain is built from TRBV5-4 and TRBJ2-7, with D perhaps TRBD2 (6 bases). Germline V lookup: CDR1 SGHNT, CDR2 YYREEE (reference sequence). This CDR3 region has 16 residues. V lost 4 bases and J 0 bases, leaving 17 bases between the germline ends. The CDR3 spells CASSVDAGRTSYEQYF. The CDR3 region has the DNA TGTGCCAGCAGCGTCGACGCGGGACGTACCTCCTACGAGCAGTACTTC. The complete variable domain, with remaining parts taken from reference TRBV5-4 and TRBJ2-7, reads ETGVTQSPTHLIKTRGQQVTLRCSSQSGHNTVSWYQQALGQGPQFIFQYYREEENGRGNFPPRFSGLQFPNYSSELNVNALELDDSALYLCASSVDAGRTSYEQYFGPGTRLTVT.

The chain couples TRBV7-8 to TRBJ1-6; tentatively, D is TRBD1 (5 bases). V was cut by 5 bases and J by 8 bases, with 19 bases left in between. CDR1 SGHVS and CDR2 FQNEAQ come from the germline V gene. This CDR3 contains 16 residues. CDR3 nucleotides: TGTGCCAGCAGCCCAGGAAGGGGCCAGATCGATTCACCCCTCCACTTT. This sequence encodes CASSPGRGQIDSPLHF.

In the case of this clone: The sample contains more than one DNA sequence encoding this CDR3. The CDR3 protein is CASSLGTGGNQPQHF. The CDR3 bases are TGCGCCAGCAGCTTGGGGACAGGGGGCAATCAGCCCCAGCATTTT. The chain combines TRBV5-1 with TRBJ1-5, with 9 bases that match TRBD1. Unmatched junction bases numbered 0, after V lost 0 bases and J lost 2 bases. The CDR3 consists of 15 residues. Germline CDR1 and CDR2: SGHRS and YFSETQ.

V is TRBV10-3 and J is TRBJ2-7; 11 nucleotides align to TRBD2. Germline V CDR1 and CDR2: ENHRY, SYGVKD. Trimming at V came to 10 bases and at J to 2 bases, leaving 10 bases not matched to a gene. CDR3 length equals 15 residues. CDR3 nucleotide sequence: TGTGCCAGCTCGGGGGGGACTAGCGGCACCTACGAGCAGTACTTC. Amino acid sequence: CASSGGTSGTYEQYF.

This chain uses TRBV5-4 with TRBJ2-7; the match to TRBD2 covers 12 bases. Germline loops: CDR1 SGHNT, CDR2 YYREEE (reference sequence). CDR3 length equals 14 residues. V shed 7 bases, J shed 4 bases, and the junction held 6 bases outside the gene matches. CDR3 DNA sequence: TGTGCCAGCGGGGAGGGGACTAGCGGGTACGAGCAGTACTTC. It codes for CASGEGTSGYEQYF.